This T cell receptor (beta chain) originates from a study of spatial heterogeneity in lung cancer. As for time point: sample taken at primary tumor resection. Frozen PBMC, nontumor lung or tumor provided whole RNA, which was sequenced unsorted. TCRdb processed the 5' RACE reads anew with MiXCR; each CDR3 protein has one entry. The repertoire has tens of thousands of distinct CDR3 sequences, approximately 12% of them found once; the top ten carry about 41%. Looked up from germline, CDR1 is MNHEY and CDR2 is SMNVEV (reference sequence). The CDR3 has 15 amino acids. V lost 8 bases, J lost 6 bases, and 21 bases lay in between.

The chain couples TRBV27 to TRBJ2-3; the D gene is possibly TRBD2 (6 bases). The sequence was collected from a male donor with early-stage non-small cell lung cancer. Sequences were derived from PBMCs, sampled at surgery. Written as DNA, the CDR3 is TGTGCCAGCCCCCCCGCGGAGGGGACCTGGGATACGCAGTATTTT. It codes for CASPPAEGTWDTQYF.